This TCR beta chain was retrieved from a study of blood T cell repertoires in COVID-19. The method was immunoSEQ multiplex PCR; TCRdb's version includes in-frame clones alone and lacks a portion of them. The sample records around 97,000 clones, roughly nine tenths being singletons. CDR1 is SGHTA, CDR2 FQGNSA, per germline. This CDR3 is 14 amino acids long. With 5 bases clipped from V and 6 bases from J, the junction kept 7 bases outside the gene matches. The TCR comes from an elderly woman in a cohort sampled during active COVID-19. Sequenced input: peripheral blood. The chain links TRBV7-2 to TRBJ2-3, with 8 nucleotides matching TRBD2. This chain's CDR3 is CASSPHQRGDTQYF. CDR3 DNA sequence: TGTGCCAGCAGCCCCCACCAGCGGGGGGATACGCAGTATTTT.